This is a list of T cell receptor beta chains from one sample in a study of T-cell memory formation after mild COVID-19. MiXCR was run by TCRdb on the 5' RACE reads, yielding one entry per CDR3 protein. The sample includes some 350,000 distinct CDR3 sequences, about 15% of them seen just once. The sequenced material came from PBMCs or a T cell subset sorted from them (not recorded which). These receptors were taken from a man aged 18 to 29 who had mild COVID-19 (a few samples of this study predate the infection). Cell type and time point are not known. The CDR3 runs from the conserved cysteine through the conserved F or W. Each record gives: CDR3 protein, CDR3 DNA, D gene, clone size, J gene, V gene. A D gene is named only where the DNA matches it firmly. Clone size is given for some rows only: seen once, a few or many times, or a class if the clone is expanded.

CDR3aa: CASSQASRGGGYTF
CDR3nt: TGCGCCAGCAGCCAAGCGTCCAGGGGAGGCGGCTACACCTTC
d_gene: -
abundance: few
j_gene: TRBJ1-2
v_gene: TRBV4-3

CDR3aa: CASSPGTLTADTQYF
CDR3nt: TGTGCCAGCAGTCCGGGTACCCTCACGGCAGATACGCAGTATTTT
d_gene: -
abundance: -
j_gene: TRBJ2-3
v_gene: TRBV28

CDR3aa: CASSMNTEAFF
CDR3nt: TGCGCCAGCAGCATGAACACTGAAGCTTTCTTT
d_gene: -
abundance: many
j_gene: TRBJ1-1
v_gene: TRBV5-1

CDR3aa: CASSPDSHNEQFF
CDR3nt: TGTGCCAGCAGCCCGGACTCACACAATGAGCAGTTCTTC
d_gene: -
abundance: medium-sized
j_gene: TRBJ2-1
v_gene: TRBV7-8

CDR3aa: CSVGQGLSVEAFF
CDR3nt: TGCAGCGTGGGGCAGGGGCTTTCAGTTGAAGCTTTCTTT
d_gene: -
abundance: -
j_gene: TRBJ1-1
v_gene: TRBV29-1

CDR3aa: CASSAGTGGADYGYTF
CDR3nt: TGTGCCAGCAGCGCGGGGACAGGGGGCGCGGACTATGGCTACACCTTC
d_gene: TRBD1
abundance: few
j_gene: TRBJ1-2
v_gene: TRBV9

CDR3aa: CSATGHRGRISYGYTF
CDR3nt: TGCAGTGCAACCGGGCACAGGGGGCGCATCAGCTATGGCTACACCTTC
d_gene: TRBD1
abundance: few
j_gene: TRBJ1-2
v_gene: TRBV20-1

CDR3aa: CASSHSGSLNEKLFF
CDR3nt: TGTGCCAGCAGCCACTCCGGCAGTCTTAATGAAAAACTGTTTTTT
d_gene: -
abundance: -
j_gene: TRBJ1-4
v_gene: TRBV28

CDR3aa: CASRGEGQETQYF
CDR3nt: TGCGCCAGTCGGGGTGAGGGGCAAGAGACCCAGTACTTC
d_gene: -
abundance: many
j_gene: TRBJ2-5
v_gene: TRBV5-1

CDR3aa: CASSTHTGTTDTQYF
CDR3nt: TGTGCCAGCAGCACCCATACGGGGACCACAGATACGCAGTATTTT
d_gene: -
abundance: many
j_gene: TRBJ2-3
v_gene: TRBV12-3/TRBV12-4

CDR3aa: CASSLELGGALYF
CDR3nt: TGTGCCAGCAGCTTAGAGTTGGGGGGGGCGTTGTACTTC
d_gene: -
abundance: few
j_gene: TRBJ2-5
v_gene: TRBV7-2

CDR3aa: CASSLYTGGDTEAFF
CDR3nt: TGTGCCAGCAGCTTATATACAGGGGGCGACACTGAAGCTTTCTTT
d_gene: TRBD1
abundance: -
j_gene: TRBJ1-1
v_gene: TRBV5-5

CDR3aa: CASSQGVITDTQYF
CDR3nt: TGTGCCAGCAGCCAGGGCGTAATCACAGATACGCAGTATTTT
d_gene: -
abundance: -
j_gene: TRBJ2-3
v_gene: TRBV3-1